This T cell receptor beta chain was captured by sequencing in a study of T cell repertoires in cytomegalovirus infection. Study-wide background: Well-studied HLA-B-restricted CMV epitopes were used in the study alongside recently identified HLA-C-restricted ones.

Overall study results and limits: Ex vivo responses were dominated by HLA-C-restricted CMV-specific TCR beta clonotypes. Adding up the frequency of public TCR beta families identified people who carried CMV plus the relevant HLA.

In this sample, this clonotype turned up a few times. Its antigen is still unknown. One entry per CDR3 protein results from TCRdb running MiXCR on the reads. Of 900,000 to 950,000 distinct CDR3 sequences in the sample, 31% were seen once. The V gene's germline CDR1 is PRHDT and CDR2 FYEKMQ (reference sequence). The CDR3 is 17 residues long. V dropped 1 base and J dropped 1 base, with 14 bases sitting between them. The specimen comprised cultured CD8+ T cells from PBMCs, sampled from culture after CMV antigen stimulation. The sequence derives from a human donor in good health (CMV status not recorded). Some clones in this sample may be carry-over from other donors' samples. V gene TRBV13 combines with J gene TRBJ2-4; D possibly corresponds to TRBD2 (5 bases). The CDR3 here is CASSLVGLGSAKNIQYF. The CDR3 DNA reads TGTGCCAGCAGCTTAGTAGGATTAGGGAGTGCCAAAAACATTCAGTACTTC.